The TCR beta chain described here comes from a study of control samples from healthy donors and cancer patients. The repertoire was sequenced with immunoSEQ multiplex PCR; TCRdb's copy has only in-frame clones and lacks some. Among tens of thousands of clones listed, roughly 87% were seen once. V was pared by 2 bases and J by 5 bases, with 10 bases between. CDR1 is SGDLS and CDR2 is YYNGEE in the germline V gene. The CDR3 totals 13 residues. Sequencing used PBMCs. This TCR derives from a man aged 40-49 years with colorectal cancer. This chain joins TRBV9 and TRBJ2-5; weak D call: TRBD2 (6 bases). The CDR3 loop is CASSVGGDETQYF. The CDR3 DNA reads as TGTGCCAGCAGCGTTGGCGGGGACGAGACCCAGTACTTC.